The 8 T cell receptor beta chains listed next were all sequenced from one sample in a study of T cells in Graves' hyperthyroidism and ophthalmopathy. Amplification of TCR beta CDR3 regions used RNA as the template. Carried out on the TCR CDR3, a first-round RT-PCR used the HTBI primer set. From the multiplex PCR reads, TCRdb called clonotypes with MiXCR, one entry per CDR3 protein. The repertoire holds 360,000 or so distinct CDR3 sequences, with about a fifth as singletons. The sequencing input was blood. All receptors come from a woman under 30 with Graves' hyperthyroidism.

This clonotype was recorded many times. The J gene is TRBJ1-1, the V gene TRBV27, with a possible D match to TRBD1 (5 bases). The CDR3 is 15 amino acids. V lost 5 bases and J 1 base, leaving 14 bases between the germline ends. Germline assignment: CDR1 MNHEY and CDR2 SMNVEV (reference sequence). The DNA of the CDR3 is TGTGCCAGCAGTCCAATAGGGGTTAAGAACACTGAAGCTTTCTTT. It translates to CASSPIGVKNTEAFF.

This clonotype occurred many times. The V and J genes are TRBV27 and TRBJ2-5, with TRBD2 identical over 8 bases. Trimming removed 5 bases from V and 1 base from J; junction bases left unmatched: 15. Germline CDR1 MNHEY, CDR2 SMNVEV (reference sequence). This CDR3 has 18 residues. The CDR3 nucleotides are TGTGCCAGCAGTCGACGACTAGCGTCACACCAACTCCAAGAGACCCAGTACTTC. Translated, it gives CASSRRLASHQLQETQYF.

The chain couples TRBV6-1 to TRBJ2-7; 7 nucleotides align to TRBD2. V shed 3 bases and J 3 bases; nucleotides not matched to a gene: 8. From germline, CDR1 is MNHNS and CDR2 SASEGT. The CDR3 covers 15 residues. The DNA of the CDR3 is TGTGCCAGCAGTGAGGGGAGGGAGTTCATCTACGAGCAGTACTTC. Its protein is CASSEGREFIYEQYF.

Many counts were recorded for this clonotype. This chain joins TRBV11-2 and TRBJ2-2; D possibly corresponds to TRBD1 (5 bases). CDR3 length: 14 amino acids. Germline V gene data show CDR1 as SGHAT and CDR2 as FQNNGV. V dropped 5 bases and J dropped 4 bases, with 11 bases sitting between them. The CDR3 is CASSLRQSTGELFF. The DNA of the CDR3 is TGTGCCAGCAGCCTAAGACAGAGCACCGGGGAGCTGTTTTTT. Full variable domain (remainder filled in from reference TRBV11-2 and TRBJ2-2): EAGVAQSPRYKIIEKRQSVAFWCNPISGHATLYWYQQILGQGPKLLIQFQNNGVVDDSQLPKDRFSAERLKGVDSTLKIQPAKLEDSAVYLCASSLRQSTGELFFGEGSRLTVL.

This chain uses TRBV20-1 with TRBJ2-7, with 12 bases matching TRBD2. This CDR3 comprises 17 residues. V was pared by 3 bases and J by 0 bases, with 9 bases of the junction left unmatched. The germline V gene encodes CDR1 DFQATT and CDR2 SNEGSKA (reference sequence). The CDR3, as DNA: TGCAGTGCTAGCCCCGGGACTAGCGGGTTCTACTCCTACGAGCAGTACTTC. Protein: CSASPGTSGFYSYEQYF.

In this sample, this clonotype turned up many times. The chain is built from TRBV29-1 and TRBJ1-2; D gene uncertain. The CDR3 is 12 residues long. CDR1 and CDR2 from the germline V gene are SQVTM and ANQGSEA. The V and J ends lost 6 bases and 1 base respectively, with 9 bases between them. The CDR3 DNA reads TGCAGCGTAGGGTCGGTTAACTATGGCTACACCTTC. Encoded protein: CSVGSVNYGYTF.

The chain recombines TRBV29-1 with TRBJ2-5; the match to TRBD1 covers 9 bases. CDR3 length: 12 amino acids. Germline assignment: CDR1 SQVTM and CDR2 ANQGSEA. V was pared by 8 bases and J by 4 bases, with 5 bases of the junction left unmatched. The CDR3 DNA sequence: TGCAGCCTCGGGACAGGGACAGAGACCCAGTACTTC. Its protein product is CSLGTGTETQYF.

This clonotype was picked up many times. The CDR3 here is CASSLSGGAEETQYF. The DNA of the CDR3 is TGTGCCAGCAGTTTATCGGGGGGCGCCGAAGAGACCCAGTACTTC. This chain uses TRBV12-3 or TRBV12-4 with TRBJ2-5; tentative D call: TRBD2 (7 bases). There are 15 residues in the CDR3. With 2 bases removed from V and 3 bases from J, the gap between germline ends came to 13 bases.